This entry is about one TCR beta chain. Each participant's cohort was designated according to participant-reported clinical history. Cohort 3 recovered donors had two negative PCRs, clearance, or symptom resolution. This entry is derived from a study of blood T cell repertoires in COVID-19. Assay: immunoSEQ multiplex PCR; the TCRdb copy retains only in-frame clones and omits some. The table shows 150,000 to 200,000 clones, with approximately 88% occurring only once. CDR1 is SQVTM and CDR2 is ANQGSEA in the germline V gene. J lost 4 bases, V lost 3 bases, and 5 bases had no gene match. This CDR3 is built from 14 residues.

The clonotype originates from a woman in her sixties who had recovered from COVID-19. Sequencing was carried out using PBMCs or T cells enriched from blood (not recorded which). This chain connects TRBV29-1 to TRBJ2-7, with 11 positions matching TRBD1. The CDR3 is CSVEGTGGAYEQYF. The CDR3 DNA reads TGCAGCGTTGAGGGGACAGGGGGGGCTTACGAGCAGTACTTC.